This entry lists 23 T cell receptor beta chains sequenced from one sample in a study of cytomegalovirus exposure and HLA in healthy donors. The PCR employed 60 Vbeta primers together with 13 Jbeta primers. Profiled with immunoSEQ multiplex PCR; TCRdb holds only in-frame clones, not every one. The sample has about 140,000 clones; more than 70% are singletons. The sequenced sample was PBMCs. The source is a man aged 50 to 60 in good health and CMV-seronegative.

J is TRBJ2-1 and V is TRBV2; D gene unclear. The CDR3 has 14 residues. V lost 3 bases to trimming and J lost 6 bases, with 12 bases between them. Germline V gene sequence: CDR1 SNHLY, CDR2 FYNNEI. The CDR3 DNA reads as TGTGCCAGCAGTGACAAAATAAGACTCAATGAGCAGTTCTTC. Translating it yields CASSDKIRLNEQFF.

This chain uses TRBV7-2 with TRBJ2-3; D remains ambiguous. In germline, CDR1 is SGHTA, CDR2 FQGNSA. The V end was cut by 5 bases, the J end by 0 bases, with 15 bases between. The CDR3 spans 16 residues. CDR3 sequence: CASSTSPSFSTDTQYF. In DNA, the CDR3 is TGTGCCAGCAGCACCTCCCCCAGTTTTAGCACAGATACGCAGTATTTT.

The chain joins TRBV30 to TRBJ2-7; a weak D match, TRBD2 (6 bases). Trimming removed 5 bases from V and 1 base from J, with 15 bases in between. The CDR3 runs to 14 residues. Germline V CDR1 and CDR2: GTSNPN, SVGIG (reference sequence). The CDR3 loop is CAWGRDFGSYEQYF. The DNA for the CDR3 is TGTGCCTGGGGCCGGGACTTCGGTTCCTACGAGCAGTACTTC.

The chain has TRBV19 and TRBJ1-2, with TRBD1 matching over 9 bases. J was trimmed by 0 bases and V by 7 bases; bases with no gene match: 12. Germline V CDR1 and CDR2: LNHDA, SQIVND (reference sequence). The length of the CDR3 is 17 residues. In nucleotides, the CDR3 is TGTGCCAGTACCACAACCTTTACAGGGGGCTCTAACTATGGCTACACCTTC. As protein: CASTTTFTGGSNYGYTF.

The chain carries TRBV19 and TRBJ2-7; TRBD2 matches at 8 bases. This CDR3 contains 13 residues. Germline CDR1 is LNHDA and CDR2 is SQIVND (reference sequence). Unmatched junction bases numbered 8, after V lost 7 bases and J lost 6 bases. The chain's CDR3 is CASTGVAGPEQYF. The CDR3 nucleotides read TGTGCCAGTACCGGAGTAGCGGGACCCGAGCAGTACTTC. The full variable domain, rest sourced from reference TRBV19 and TRBJ2-7, is DGGITQSPKYLFRKEGQNVTLSCEQNLNHDAMYWYRQDPGQGLRLIYYSQIVNDFQKGDIAEGYSVSREKKESFPLTVTSAQKNPTAFYLCASTGVAGPEQYFGPGTRLTVT.

This rearrangement joins TRBV6-1 to TRBJ2-7; TRBD2 aligns across 11 bases. CDR1 is MNHNS, CDR2 SASEGT, per germline. The CDR3 is 16 residues long. V shed 2 bases and J 2 bases; nucleotides not matched to a gene: 5. For the CDR3, the DNA is TGTGCCAGCAGTGAAATCATTAGCGGGAGGGCCTACGAGCAGTACTTC. It encodes CASSEIISGRAYEQYF.

The sample holds a few counts of this clone. The V and J genes are TRBV6-1 and TRBJ2-5; the D is unclear. The V gene lost 6 bases and the J gene lost 2 bases, with 16 bases spanning the gap. This CDR3 has 15 amino acids. CDR1 is MNHNS, CDR2 SASEGT, per germline. The CDR3 reads CASRKTTAHQETQYF. CDR3 coding DNA: TGTGCCAGCAGAAAAACAACAGCCCATCAAGAGACCCAGTACTTC.

The rearrangement uses TRBV7-3 and TRBJ2-7; D not resolved. With 5 bases removed from V and 0 bases from J, the gap between germline ends came to 14 bases. The V gene's germline CDR1 is SGHTA and CDR2 FQGTGA. This CDR3 is built from 15 residues. The CDR3 sequence: CASSPKTAYSYEQYF. CDR3 coding DNA: TGTGCCAGCAGCCCAAAAACAGCCTACTCCTACGAGCAGTACTTC.

The chain employs TRBV28 and TRBJ1-5, with 9 bases that match TRBD1. The CDR3 consists of 15 residues. The germline gives CDR1 MDHEN, CDR2 SYDVKM. The V and J ends lost 10 bases and 4 bases, in that order; junction bases with no gene match: 11. In DNA, the CDR3 is TGTGCCACCCTGATATCCGGGACAGGGAATCAGCCCCAGCATTTT. This sequence encodes CATLISGTGNQPQHF. The full variable domain, in which reference TRBV28 and TRBJ1-5 provide the parts outside the CDR3, is DVKVTQSSRYLVKRTGEKVFLECVQDMDHENMFWYRQDPGLGLRLIYFSYDVKMKEKGDIPEGYSVSREKKERFSLILESASTNQTSMYLCATLISGTGNQPQHFGDGTRLSIL.

This chain uses TRBV19 with TRBJ1-2, with a tentative D call TRBD1 (5 bases). Germline V gene sequence: CDR1 LNHDA, CDR2 SQIVND (reference sequence). The CDR3 spans 12 residues. V was shortened by 7 bases and J by 7 bases, with 13 bases between the two germline ends. The CDR3 protein is CASNDRESGYTF. DNA of the CDR3: TGTGCCAGTAATGACAGAGAAAGTGGCTACACCTTC. Together with reference TRBV19 and TRBJ1-2, the CDR3 gives the full variable domain: DGGITQSPKYLFRKEGQNVTLSCEQNLNHDAMYWYRQDPGQGLRLIYYSQIVNDFQKGDIAEGYSVSREKKESFPLTVTSAQKNPTAFYLCASNDRESGYTFGSGTRLTVV.

This rearrangement joins TRBV5-5 to TRBJ2-1; possibly TRBD1 for D (6 bases). Germline CDR1 and CDR2: SGHKS and YYEKEE (reference sequence). V lost 4 bases and J lost 6, with 14 bases in between. The CDR3 is 14 residues long. CDR3 amino acids: CASSKGVRVNEQFF. In nucleotides, the CDR3 is TGTGCCAGCAGCAAGGGGGTTAGGGTCAATGAGCAGTTCTTC.

The chain is built from TRBV19 and TRBJ2-5; tentatively, D is TRBD1 (7 bases). Germline assignment: CDR1 LNHDA and CDR2 SQIVND (reference sequence). The CDR3 loop spans 16 amino acids. V shed 3 bases and J shed 3 bases, with 17 bases lying between them. CDR3 bases: TGTGCCAGTAGTATGGGGGGACAGACGGTAAAAGAGACCCAGTACTTC. Translating gives CASSMGGQTVKETQYF. The full variable domain, with the rest looked up from reference TRBV19 and TRBJ2-5, is DGGITQSPKYLFRKEGQNVTLSCEQNLNHDAMYWYRQDPGQGLRLIYYSQIVNDFQKGDIAEGYSVSREKKESFPLTVTSAQKNPTAFYLCASSMGGQTVKETQYFGPGTRLLVL.

The count of this clone is one. The CDR3 DNA sequence: TGTGCCAGCTCACCATCGCCGGGTCGGTATGGCTACACCTTC. It codes for CASSPSPGRYGYTF. The gene calls are TRBV18 and TRBJ1-2; D gene unclear. The germline V and J ends were trimmed by 2 bases and 5 bases, with 12 bases remaining between them. CDR1 and CDR2 from the germline V gene are KGHSH and LQKENI. The CDR3 sequence is 14 residues long.

Concerning this clone itself: The junction shows a germline mismatch at one end, possibly a read error. This sample also contains other DNA sequences that code for the same CDR3. The V call is TRBV6-5, the J call TRBJ2-3; 9 bases agree with TRBD1. There are 14 residues in the CDR3. Germline lookup yields CDR1 MNHEY and CDR2 SVGAGI. The CDR3 DNA reads TGTGCCAGCAGTTACGGACAGGGGACAGATACACAGTATTTT. Its protein is CASSYGQGTDTQYF.

The CDR3 sequence is CASSLGRVRENEQYF. CDR3 coding DNA: TGTGCCAGCAGCTTAGGCCGAGTCAGGGAAAACGAGCAGTACTTC. The chain couples TRBV13 to TRBJ2-7; weak D call: TRBD1 (5 bases). Looked up from germline, CDR1 is PRHDT and CDR2 is FYEKMQ (reference sequence). This CDR3 has 15 residues. V was cut by 0 bases and J by 5 bases, with 14 bases left in between.

V usage is TRBV27 and J usage is TRBJ2-7; TRBD1 matches at 8 bases. The length of the CDR3 is 15 residues. Trimming removed 5 bases from V and 0 bases from J; junction bases left unmatched: 6. Germline values: CDR1 MNHEY, CDR2 SMNVEV (reference sequence). Here the CDR3 reads CASSRTGTGSYEQYF. CDR3 nucleotides: TGTGCCAGCAGTAGGACCGGGACAGGCTCCTACGAGCAGTACTTC.

The V and J genes are TRBV15 and TRBJ1-5; weak D call: TRBD1 (6 bases). V shed 9 bases and J shed 3 bases, with 12 bases lying between them. The CDR3 is made up of 13 amino acids. Germline loops: CDR1 LNHNV, CDR2 YYDKDF (reference sequence). The chain's CDR3 is CATRGWVNQPQHF. The CDR3, as DNA: TGTGCCACGAGGGGGTGGGTCAATCAGCCCCAGCATTTT.

In its sample, this clone was seen a few times. The chain carries TRBV7-2 and TRBJ2-3; D call uncertain. Trimming left V 3 bases short and J 4 bases short, with 14 bases between. This CDR3 is built from 15 residues. Germline V gives CDR1 SGHTA, CDR2 FQGNSA. CDR3 sequence (DNA): TGTGCCAGCAGCTTGCGCCCCTTTGATGCAGATACGCAGTATTTT. Translating it yields CASSLRPFDADTQYF.

This clone has only a few counts. The V and J genes are TRBV5-6 and TRBJ2-5; 9 bases align to TRBD2. Germline lookup yields CDR1 SGHDT and CDR2 YYEEEE. This CDR3 spans 16 amino acids. After removal of 0 bases from V and 5 bases from J, the junction contained 8 bases not matched to a gene. The DNA of the CDR3 is TGTGCCAGCAGCTTGGATGGGCGGGGGGGCTCGGAGACCCAGTACTTC. Its protein is CASSLDGRGGSETQYF.

This clone turned up a few times. The chain recombines TRBV27 with TRBJ1-5; D is unclear. V shed 5 bases and J shed 4 bases, with 12 bases lying between them. The germline gives CDR1 MNHEY, CDR2 SMNVEV (reference sequence). The CDR3 covers 14 residues. CDR3 nucleotide sequence: TGTGCCAGCAGTCCCCCCGGGGAAAATCAGCCCCAGCATTTT. Translating gives CASSPPGENQPQHF.

V and J are TRBV5-6 and TRBJ1-1; no definite D call. The V gene lost 4 bases and the J gene lost 6 bases, with 10 bases spanning the gap. Looked up from germline, CDR1 is SGHDT and CDR2 is YYEEEE. The CDR3 covers 12 residues. Written as DNA, the CDR3 is TGTGCCAGCAGCGGCGTGGGCCCTGAAGCTTTCTTT. Protein product: CASSGVGPEAFF.

The genes are TRBV6-5 and TRBJ2-2; possibly TRBD2 for D (5 bases). CDR1 is MNHEY and CDR2 is SVGAGI in the germline V gene. Trimming took 5 bases from V and 5 from J, leaving 9 bases between them. CDR3 size: 13 residues. The CDR3, as DNA: TGTGCCAGCAGTCGTACGGGAACCGGGGAGCTGTTTTTT. The encoded protein is CASSRTGTGELFF.

This clone was seen a handful of times. This chain joins TRBV11-3 and TRBJ1-1; 11 nucleotides match TRBD1. Looked up from germline, CDR1 is SGHNT and CDR2 is YENEEA. The trim removed 5 bases at V and 6 bases at J, leaving 8 bases unmatched. The CDR3 length is 15 residues. The CDR3 DNA reads as TGTGCCAGCAGCCCGCGGGACAGGGGGAAGGCTGAAGCTTTCTTT. It codes for CASSPRDRGKAEAFF.